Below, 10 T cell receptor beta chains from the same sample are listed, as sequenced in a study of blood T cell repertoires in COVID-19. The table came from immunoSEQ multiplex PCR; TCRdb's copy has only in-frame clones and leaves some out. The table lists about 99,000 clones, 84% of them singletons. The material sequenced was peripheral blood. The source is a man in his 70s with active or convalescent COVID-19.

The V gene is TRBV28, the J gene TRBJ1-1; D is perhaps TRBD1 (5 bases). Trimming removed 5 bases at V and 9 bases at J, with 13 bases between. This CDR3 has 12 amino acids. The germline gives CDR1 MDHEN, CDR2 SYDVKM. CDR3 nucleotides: TGTGCCAGCAGTAACTCAGGGAGGCAAGCTTTCTTT. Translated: CASSNSGRQAFF. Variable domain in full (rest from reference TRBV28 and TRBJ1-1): DVKVTQSSRYLVKRTGEKVFLECVQDMDHENMFWYRQDPGLGLRLIYFSYDVKMKEKGDIPEGYSVSREKKERFSLILESASTNQTSMYLCASSNSGRQAFFGQGTRLTVV.

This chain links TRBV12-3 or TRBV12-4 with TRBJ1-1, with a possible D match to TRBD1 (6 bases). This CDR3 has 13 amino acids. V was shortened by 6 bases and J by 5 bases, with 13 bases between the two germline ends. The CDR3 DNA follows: TGTGCCAGCAGCACCTCCACAGGGACTGAAGCTTTCTTT. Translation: CASSTSTGTEAFF.

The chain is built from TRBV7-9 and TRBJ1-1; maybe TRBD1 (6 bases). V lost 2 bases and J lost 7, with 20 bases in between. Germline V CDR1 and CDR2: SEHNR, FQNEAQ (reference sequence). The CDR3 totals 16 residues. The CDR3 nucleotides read TGTGCCAGCAGCTTATCCAGTCCGGGACAACGGCTTGAAGCTTTCTTT. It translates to CASSLSSPGQRLEAFF.

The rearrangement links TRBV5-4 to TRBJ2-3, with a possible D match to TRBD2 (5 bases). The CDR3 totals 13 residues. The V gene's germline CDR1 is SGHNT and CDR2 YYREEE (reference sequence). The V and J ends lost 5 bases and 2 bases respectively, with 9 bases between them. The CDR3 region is CASRDSNTDTQYF. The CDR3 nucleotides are TGTGCCAGCAGGGACTCCAACACAGATACGCAGTATTTT.

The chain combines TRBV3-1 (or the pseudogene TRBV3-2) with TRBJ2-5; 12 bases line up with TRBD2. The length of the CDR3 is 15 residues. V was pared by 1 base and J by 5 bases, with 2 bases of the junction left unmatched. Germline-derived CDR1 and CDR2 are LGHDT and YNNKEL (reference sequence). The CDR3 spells CASSQGTSGEETQYF. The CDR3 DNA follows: TGTGCCAGCAGCCAAGGGACTAGCGGGGAGGAGACCCAGTACTTC.

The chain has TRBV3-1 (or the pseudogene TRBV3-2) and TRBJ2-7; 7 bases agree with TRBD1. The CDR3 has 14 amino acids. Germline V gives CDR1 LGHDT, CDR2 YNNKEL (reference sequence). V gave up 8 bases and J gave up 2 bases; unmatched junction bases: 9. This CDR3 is CASGDRALTYEQYF. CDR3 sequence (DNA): TGTGCCAGCGGAGACAGGGCGCTTACCTACGAGCAGTACTTC.

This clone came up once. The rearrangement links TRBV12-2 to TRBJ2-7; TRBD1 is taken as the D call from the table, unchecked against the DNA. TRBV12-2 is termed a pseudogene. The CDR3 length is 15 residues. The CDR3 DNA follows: TGTGCAAGTCGCACCAAGGACAGGGTAATCCACGAGCAGTACTTC. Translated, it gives CASRTKDRVIHEQYF.

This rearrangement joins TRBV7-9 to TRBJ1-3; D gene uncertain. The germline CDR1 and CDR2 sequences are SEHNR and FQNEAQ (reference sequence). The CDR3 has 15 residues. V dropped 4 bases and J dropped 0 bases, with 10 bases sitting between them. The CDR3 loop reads CASSSPGPSGNTIYF. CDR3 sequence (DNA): TGTGCCAGCAGCTCCCCAGGTCCCTCTGGAAACACCATATATTTT.

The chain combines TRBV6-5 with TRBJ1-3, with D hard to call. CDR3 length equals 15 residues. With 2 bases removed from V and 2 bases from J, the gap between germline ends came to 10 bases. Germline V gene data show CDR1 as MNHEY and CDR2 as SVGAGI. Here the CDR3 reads CASSYGGSAGNTIYF. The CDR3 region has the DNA TGTGCCAGCAGTTACGGAGGGAGTGCTGGAAACACCATATATTTT.

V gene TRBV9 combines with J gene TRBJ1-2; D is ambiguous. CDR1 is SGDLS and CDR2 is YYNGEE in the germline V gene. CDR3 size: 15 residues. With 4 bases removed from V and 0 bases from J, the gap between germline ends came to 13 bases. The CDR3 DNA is TGTGCCAGCAGCCCTCAGGCCGCAGCTAACTATGGCTACACCTTC. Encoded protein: CASSPQAAANYGYTF. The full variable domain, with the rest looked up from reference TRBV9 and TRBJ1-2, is DSGVTQTPKHLITATGQRVTLRCSPRSGDLSVYWYQQSLDQGLQFLIQYYNGEERAKGNILERFSAQQFPDLHSELNLSSLELGDSALYFCASSPQAAANYGYTFGSGTRLTVV.